This T cell receptor beta chain stems from a study of cytomegalovirus exposure and HLA in healthy donors. The overall study: Unique TCRs from HLA-typed donors, around 79 million of them, were held in an early data release. Findings and caveats of the study: TCR beta sequences numbering roughly 16,000 were associated with HLA alleles at 0.05 false discovery rate in a later analysis. Some TCR beta chains (about 170 of them) were listed as cytomegalovirus-associated.

V was clipped by 2 bases and J by 1 base; unmatched bases: 12. There are 18 residues in the CDR3. Germline loops: CDR1 KGHSH, CDR2 LQKENI. Participants comprised healthy donors of bone marrow. The PCR employed 60 Vbeta primers together with 13 Jbeta primers. Generated by immunoSEQ multiplex PCR, the TCRdb table keeps only in-frame clones and is missing some. Of 110,000 to 150,000 clones in the sample, approximately 79% were seen once. As concerns this clone: The antigen remains undetermined.

The chain combines TRBV18 with TRBJ1-1; 8 bases fit TRBD1. The sequenced sample was PBMCs. This TCR derives from a woman between 50 and 59 years old in good health and CMV-seropositive. The CDR3 region is CASSPTPQGASGNTEAFF. CDR3 nucleotides: TGTGCCAGCTCACCAACCCCCCAGGGGGCGAGTGGGAACACTGAAGCTTTCTTT.